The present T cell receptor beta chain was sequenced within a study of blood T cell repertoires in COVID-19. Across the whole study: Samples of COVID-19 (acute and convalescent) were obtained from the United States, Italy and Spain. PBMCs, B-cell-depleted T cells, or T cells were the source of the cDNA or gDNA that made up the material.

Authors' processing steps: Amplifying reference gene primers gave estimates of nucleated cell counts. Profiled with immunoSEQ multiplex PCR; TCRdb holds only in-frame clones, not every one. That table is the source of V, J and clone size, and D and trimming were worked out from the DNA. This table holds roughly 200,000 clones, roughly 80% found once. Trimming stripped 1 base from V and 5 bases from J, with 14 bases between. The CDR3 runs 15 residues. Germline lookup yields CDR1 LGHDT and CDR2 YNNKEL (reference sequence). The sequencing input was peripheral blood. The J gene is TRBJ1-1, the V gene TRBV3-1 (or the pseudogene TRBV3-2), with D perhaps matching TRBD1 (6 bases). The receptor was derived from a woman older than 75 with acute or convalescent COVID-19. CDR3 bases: TGTGCCAGCAGCCAAGTAGAGGGGGGGGTTACTGAAGCTTTCTTT. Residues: CASSQVEGGVTEAFF.